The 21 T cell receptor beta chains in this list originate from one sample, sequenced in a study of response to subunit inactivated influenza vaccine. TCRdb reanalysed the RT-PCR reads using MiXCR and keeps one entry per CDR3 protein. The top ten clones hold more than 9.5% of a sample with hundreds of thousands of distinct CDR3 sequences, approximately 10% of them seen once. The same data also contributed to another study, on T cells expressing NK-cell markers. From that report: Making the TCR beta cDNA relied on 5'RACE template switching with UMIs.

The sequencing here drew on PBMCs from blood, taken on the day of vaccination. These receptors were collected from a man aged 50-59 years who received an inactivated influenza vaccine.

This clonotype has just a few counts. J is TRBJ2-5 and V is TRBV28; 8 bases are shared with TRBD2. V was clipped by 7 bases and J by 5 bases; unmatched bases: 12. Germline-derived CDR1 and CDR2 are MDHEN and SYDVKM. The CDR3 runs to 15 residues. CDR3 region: CASTKGAGGSETQYF. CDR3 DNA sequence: TGTGCCAGCACCAAAGGGGCGGGGGGTAGTGAGACCCAGTACTTC.

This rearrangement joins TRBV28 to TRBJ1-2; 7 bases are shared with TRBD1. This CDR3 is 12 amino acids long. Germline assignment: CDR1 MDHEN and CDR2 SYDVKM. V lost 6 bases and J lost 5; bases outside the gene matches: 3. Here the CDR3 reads CASSGTVYGYTF. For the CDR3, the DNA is TGTGCCAGCAGCGGGACAGTGTATGGCTACACCTTC.

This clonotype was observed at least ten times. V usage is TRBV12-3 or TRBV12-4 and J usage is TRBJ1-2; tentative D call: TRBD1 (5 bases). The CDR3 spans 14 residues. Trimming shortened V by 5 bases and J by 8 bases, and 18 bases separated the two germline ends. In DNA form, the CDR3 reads TGTGCCAGCAGTCCGGGACGGCTACCTTTGGGCTACACCTTC. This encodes CASSPGRLPLGYTF.

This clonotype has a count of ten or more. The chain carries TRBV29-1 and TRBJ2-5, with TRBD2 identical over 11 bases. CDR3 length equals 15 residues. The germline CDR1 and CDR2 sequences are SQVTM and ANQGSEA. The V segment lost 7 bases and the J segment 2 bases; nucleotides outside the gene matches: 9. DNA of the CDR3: TGCAGCGCAATATTAGCGGGAGGGATTCAAGAGACCCAGTACTTC. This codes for CSAILAGGIQETQYF.

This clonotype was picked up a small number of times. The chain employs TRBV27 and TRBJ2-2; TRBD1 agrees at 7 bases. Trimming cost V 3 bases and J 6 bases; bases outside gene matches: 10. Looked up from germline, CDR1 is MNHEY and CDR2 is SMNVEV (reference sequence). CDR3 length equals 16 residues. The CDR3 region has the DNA TGTGCCAGCAGTTTTAAGGGGGCGCCGACTGCCGGGGAGCTGTTTTTT. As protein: CASSFKGAPTAGELFF.

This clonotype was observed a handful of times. In DNA form, the CDR3 reads TGCAGCGCTACGAGAGGGACAGGCCTCCAAGAGACCCAGTACTTC. It translates to CSATRGTGLQETQYF. The genes are TRBV29-1 and TRBJ2-5, with 8 bases identical to TRBD1. CDR3 length equals 15 residues. J gave up 1 base and V 7 bases, and 11 bases lay outside the gene matches. The germline gives CDR1 SQVTM, CDR2 ANQGSEA.

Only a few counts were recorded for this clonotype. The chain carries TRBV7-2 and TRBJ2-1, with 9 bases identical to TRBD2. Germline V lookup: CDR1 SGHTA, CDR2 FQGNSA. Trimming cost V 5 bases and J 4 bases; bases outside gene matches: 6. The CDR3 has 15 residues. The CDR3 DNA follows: TGTGCCAGCAGCCTGGCGGGAGGGGAATACAATGAGCAGTTCTTC. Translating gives CASSLAGGEYNEQFF. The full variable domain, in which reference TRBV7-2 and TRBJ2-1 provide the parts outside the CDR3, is GAGVSQSPSNKVTEKGKDVELRCDPISGHTALYWYRQSLGQGLEFLIYFQGNSAPDKSGLPSDRFSAERTGGSVSTLTIQRTQQEDSAVYLCASSLAGGEYNEQFFGPGTRLTVL.

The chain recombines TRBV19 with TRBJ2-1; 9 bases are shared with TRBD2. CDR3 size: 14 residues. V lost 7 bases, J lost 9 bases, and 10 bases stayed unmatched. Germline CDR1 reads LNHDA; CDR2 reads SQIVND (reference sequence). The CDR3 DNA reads TGTGCCAGTACGTTAGCGGGAGTTCGGGGTGAGCAGTTCTTC. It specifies CASTLAGVRGEQFF.

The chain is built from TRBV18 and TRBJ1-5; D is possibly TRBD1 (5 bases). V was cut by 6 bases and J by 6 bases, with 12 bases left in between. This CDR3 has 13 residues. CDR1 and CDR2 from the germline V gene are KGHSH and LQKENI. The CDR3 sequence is CASSEGQGQPQHF. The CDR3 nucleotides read TGTGCCAGCTCGGAGGGGCAAGGTCAGCCCCAGCATTTT.

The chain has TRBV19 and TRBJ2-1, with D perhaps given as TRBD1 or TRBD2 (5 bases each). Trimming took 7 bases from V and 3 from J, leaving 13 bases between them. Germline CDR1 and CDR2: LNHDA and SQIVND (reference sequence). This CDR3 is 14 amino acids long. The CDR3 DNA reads TGTGCCAGTACCCCTAGGGGAGTCTACAATGAGCAGTTCTTC. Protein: CASTPRGVYNEQFF.

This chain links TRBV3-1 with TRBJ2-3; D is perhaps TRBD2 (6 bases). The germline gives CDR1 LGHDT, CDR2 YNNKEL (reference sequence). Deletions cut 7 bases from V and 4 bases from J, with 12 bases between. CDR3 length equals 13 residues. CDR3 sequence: CASKVAAADTQYF. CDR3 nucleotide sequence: TGTGCCAGCAAGGTAGCGGCGGCAGATACGCAGTATTTT.

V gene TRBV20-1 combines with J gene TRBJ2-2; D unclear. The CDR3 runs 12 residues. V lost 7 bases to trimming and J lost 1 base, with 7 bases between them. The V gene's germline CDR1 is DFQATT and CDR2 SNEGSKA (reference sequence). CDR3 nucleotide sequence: TGCAGTGTGAAGCGGAACACCGGGGAGCTGTTTTTT. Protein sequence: CSVKRNTGELFF.

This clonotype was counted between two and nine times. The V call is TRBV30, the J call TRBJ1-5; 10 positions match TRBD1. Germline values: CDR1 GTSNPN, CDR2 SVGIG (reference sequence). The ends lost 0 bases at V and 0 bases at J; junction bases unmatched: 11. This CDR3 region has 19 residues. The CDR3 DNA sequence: TGTGCCTGGAGTGTAAAGGGACAGGGGACCCTAAATAGCAATCAGCCCCAGCATTTT. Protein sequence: CAWSVKGQGTLNSNQPQHF.

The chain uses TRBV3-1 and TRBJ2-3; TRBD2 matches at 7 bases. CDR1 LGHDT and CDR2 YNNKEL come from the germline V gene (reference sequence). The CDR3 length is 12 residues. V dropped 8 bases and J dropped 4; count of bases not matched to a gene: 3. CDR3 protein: CASVAGADTQYF. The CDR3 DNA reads TGTGCCAGCGTGGCGGGGGCAGATACGCAGTATTTT.

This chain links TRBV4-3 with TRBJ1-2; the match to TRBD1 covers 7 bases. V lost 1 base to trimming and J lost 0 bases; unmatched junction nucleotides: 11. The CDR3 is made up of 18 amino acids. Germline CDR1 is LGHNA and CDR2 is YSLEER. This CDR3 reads CASSQGQGGFLANYGYTF. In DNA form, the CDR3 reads TGCGCCAGCAGCCAAGGACAGGGTGGGTTCTTGGCTAACTATGGCTACACCTTC.

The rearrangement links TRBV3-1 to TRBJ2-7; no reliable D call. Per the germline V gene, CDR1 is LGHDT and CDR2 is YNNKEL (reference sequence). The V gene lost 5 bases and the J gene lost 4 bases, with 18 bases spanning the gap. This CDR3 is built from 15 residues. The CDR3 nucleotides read TGTGCCAGCAGCTTTTCGGCCGGGCCGAATTACGAGCAGTACTTC. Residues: CASSFSAGPNYEQYF.

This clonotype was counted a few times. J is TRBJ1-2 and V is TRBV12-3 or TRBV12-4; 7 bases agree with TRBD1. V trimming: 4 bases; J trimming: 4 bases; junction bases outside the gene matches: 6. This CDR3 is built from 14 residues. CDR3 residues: CASSSGQAVYGYTF. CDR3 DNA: TGTGCCAGCAGTTCCGGACAGGCGGTCTATGGCTACACCTTC.

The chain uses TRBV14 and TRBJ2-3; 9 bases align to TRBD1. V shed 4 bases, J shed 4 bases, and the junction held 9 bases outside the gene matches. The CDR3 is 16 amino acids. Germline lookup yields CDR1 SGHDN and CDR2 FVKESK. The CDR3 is CASSPPGTGKSDTQYF. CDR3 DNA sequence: TGTGCCAGCAGCCCTCCCGGGACAGGGAAATCAGATACGCAGTATTTT.

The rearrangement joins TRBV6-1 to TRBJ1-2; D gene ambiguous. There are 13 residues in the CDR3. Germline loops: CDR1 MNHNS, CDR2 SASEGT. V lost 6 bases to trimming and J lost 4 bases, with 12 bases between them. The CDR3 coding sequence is TGTGCCAGCAGCCCCAACAGCTTCTATGGCTACACCTTC. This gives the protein CASSPNSFYGYTF.

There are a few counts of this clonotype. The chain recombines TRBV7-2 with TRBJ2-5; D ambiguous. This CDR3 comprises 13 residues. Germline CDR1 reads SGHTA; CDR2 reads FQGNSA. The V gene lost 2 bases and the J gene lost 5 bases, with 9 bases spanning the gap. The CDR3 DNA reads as TGTGCCAGCAGCTTACAGAGTTCGGAGACCCAGTACTTC. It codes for CASSLQSSETQYF.

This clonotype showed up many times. As DNA, the CDR3 is TGCGCCAGCAGCCAAATTACCGGGACAGGGAAATACGAGCAGTACTTC. Protein sequence: CASSQITGTGKYEQYF. This chain uses TRBV4-3 with TRBJ2-7, with 9 positions matching TRBD1. Looked up from germline, CDR1 is LGHNA and CDR2 is YSLEER. Trimming took 2 bases from V and 4 from J; bases not matched to a gene: 9. This CDR3 region has 16 residues.